The 30 T cell receptor beta chains below were found in one sample sequenced in a study of vaccination effects on CD4 cells after COVID-19. Profiling relied on immunoSEQ multiplex PCR, and the TCRdb table lists in-frame clones only, not all of them. The sample has tens of thousands of clones; 60% to 75% are singletons. Culturing for about 10 days preceded CD4+ T cell isolation. These receptors' antigens are unknown. This sample comprised CD4+ T cells from PBMCs cultured without peptide, obtained before COVID-19 vaccination. The receptors come from a human donor who received a COVID-19 vaccine.

The V and J genes are TRBV6-5 and TRBJ2-1; D not certain. The CDR3 has 15 residues. CDR1 MNHEY and CDR2 SVGAGI come from the germline V gene. Trimming pared 2 bases from V and 7 bases from J, leaving 15 bases between. In nucleotides, the CDR3 is TGTGCCAGCAGTTACCGGACCGTTGCCAGGAATGAGCAGTTCTTC. It is translated as CASSYRTVARNEQFF.

The chain combines TRBV19 with TRBJ2-3, with 7 bases matching TRBD2. Germline CDR1 is LNHDA and CDR2 is SQIVND (reference sequence). V lost 7 bases to trimming and J lost 2 bases; unmatched junction nucleotides: 12. The CDR3 extends over 16 amino acids. The CDR3: CASKTVAGTLTDTQYF. CDR3 DNA: TGTGCCAGTAAGACGGTAGCGGGCACCCTCACAGATACGCAGTATTTT.

This chain connects TRBV7-9 to TRBJ1-1, with TRBD1 identical over 7 bases. CDR1 and CDR2 from the germline V gene are SEHNR and FQNEAQ (reference sequence). The CDR3 covers 14 residues. The trim removed 1 base at V and 1 base at J, leaving 0 bases unmatched. CDR3: CASSLGTGNTEAFF. The CDR3 coding sequence is TGTGCCAGCAGCTTAGGGACAGGGAACACTGAAGCTTTCTTT.

The chain recombines TRBV5-1 with TRBJ2-1, with TRBD2 identical over 8 bases. The CDR3 spans 17 residues. Germline V lookup: CDR1 SGHRS, CDR2 YFSETQ. Losses at the gene ends were 0 bases for V and 8 bases for J; bases not matched to a gene: 13. The CDR3 region has the DNA TGCGCCAGCAGCTTGGGGGCGCGGGCGGGAGGAATCCATGAGCAGTTCTTC. It specifies CASSLGARAGGIHEQFF.

This chain uses TRBV5-6 with TRBJ2-5; TRBD2 might be the D (7 bases). V was cut by 1 base and J by 4 bases, with 14 bases left in between. The CDR3 has 15 residues. Germline CDR1 reads SGHDT; CDR2 reads YYEEEE. The CDR3 protein is CASSLKGEGVETQYF. DNA of the CDR3: TGTGCCAGCAGCTTGAAGGGGGAGGGAGTAGAGACCCAGTACTTC. The full variable domain, in which reference TRBV5-6 and TRBJ2-5 provide the parts outside the CDR3, is DAGVTQSPTHLIKTRGQQVTLRCSPKSGHDTVSWYQQALGQGPQFIFQYYEEEERQRGNFPDRFSGHQFPNYSSELNVNALLLGDSALYLCASSLKGEGVETQYFGPGTRLLVL.

This clone was found a few times. The rearrangement joins TRBV2 to TRBJ2-1; D is unclear. With 4 bases removed from V and 4 bases from J, the gap between germline ends came to 2 bases. Germline V gives CDR1 SNHLY, CDR2 FYNNEI. This CDR3 has 11 residues. In DNA form, the CDR3 reads TGTGCCAGCAGTGGGTACAATGAGCAGTTCTTC. Translating it yields CASSGYNEQFF.

The V call is TRBV4-2, the J call TRBJ2-1; D call uncertain. The ends were cut back, 0 bases at V and 6 bases at J, with 12 bases in the middle. The CDR3 length is 15 residues. Germline V gene sequence: CDR1 LGHNA, CDR2 YNFKEQ. CDR3 coding DNA: TGTGCCAGCAGCCAAGATCGTCACGCCGGCAATGAGCAGTTCTTC. Its protein product is CASSQDRHAGNEQFF.

This clone was recorded a few times. This rearrangement joins TRBV5-1 to TRBJ2-7, with D maybe TRBD1 (5 bases). CDR1 is SGHRS, CDR2 YFSETQ, per germline. This CDR3 is built from 13 residues. Between the trimmed V and J ends, which lost 0 bases and 3 bases, there was a span of 7 bases. The CDR3 spells CASSLGQNYEQYF. CDR3 sequence (DNA): TGCGCCAGCAGCTTGGGACAGAACTACGAGCAGTACTTC.

The chain joins TRBV5-1 to TRBJ2-1; 7 positions agree with TRBD1. Trimming cost V 4 bases and J 12 bases; bases outside gene matches: 7. The CDR3 length is 12 residues. Germline V lookup: CDR1 SGHRS, CDR2 YFSETQ. CDR3 nucleotides: TGCGCCAGCAGCCCGGACAGGTTTCGGCAGTTCTTC. Its protein is CASSPDRFRQFF. Combining the CDR3 with reference TRBV5-1 and TRBJ2-1 gives the whole variable domain KAGVTQTPRYLIKTRGQQVTLSCSPISGHRSVSWYQQTPGQGLQFLFEYFSETQRNKGNFPGRFSGRQFSNSRSEMNVSTLELGDSALYLCASSPDRFRQFFGPGTRLTVL.

As DNA, the CDR3 is TGTGCCAGCAGCGCGGGACTAGCGGGGCGTCGGGAGCAGTTCTTC. Translated, it gives CASSAGLAGRREQFF. J is TRBJ2-1 and V is TRBV25-1; the match to TRBD2 covers 13 bases. CDR3 size: 15 residues. In germline, CDR1 is MGHDK, CDR2 SYGVNS. The V gene end was trimmed by 6 bases and the J gene end by 10 bases; junction bases not matched to a gene: 9.

This clone occurred a few times. This chain connects TRBV5-1 to TRBJ2-1, with 8 bases fitting TRBD1. Looked up from germline, CDR1 is SGHRS and CDR2 is YFSETQ. V gave up 1 base and J gave up 9 bases; unmatched junction bases: 9. The CDR3 length is 15 residues. The chain's CDR3 is CASSLRGTGFPEQFF. CDR3 nucleotides: TGCGCCAGCAGCTTGAGGGGGACAGGCTTTCCTGAGCAGTTCTTC.

The chain links TRBV11-2 to TRBJ1-2; D might be TRBD1 (5 bases). The CDR3 runs 15 residues. The germline V gene has CDR1 SGHAT and CDR2 FQNNGV. Trimming stripped 0 bases from V and 7 bases from J, with 15 bases between. In nucleotides, the CDR3 is TGTGCCAGCAGCTTAGAGTCAGGCCCTAGGGGTGGCTACACCTTC. Translated: CASSLESGPRGGYTF.

The V call is TRBV28, the J call TRBJ1-2; 9 nucleotides agree with TRBD1. The germline V gene encodes CDR1 MDHEN and CDR2 SYDVKM. The CDR3 spans 15 residues. With V trimmed by 5 bases and J by 6 bases, 10 bases remained unmatched. Written as DNA, the CDR3 is TGTGCCAGCAGTACCCCCGGGACAGGGAAGGATGGCTACACCTTC. Translating gives CASSTPGTGKDGYTF.

This clone was seen a few times. The chain links TRBV4-1 to TRBJ2-6; no definite D call. Germline lookup yields CDR1 MGHRA and CDR2 YSYEKL. The CDR3 runs to 15 residues. The ends were cut back, 0 bases at V and 0 bases at J, with 3 bases in the middle. The CDR3 DNA reads as TGCGCCAGCAGCCAAGAGAGCTCTGGGGCCAACGTCCTGACTTTC. Translated: CASSQESSGANVLTF.

This chain's CDR3 is CATSERRGLYNEQFF. CDR3 DNA: TGTGCCACCAGTGAACGACGGGGGCTGTACAATGAGCAGTTCTTC. This rearrangement joins TRBV24-1 to TRBJ2-1; perhaps D is TRBD1 or TRBD2 (6 bases each). CDR3 length: 15 amino acids. Germline V gives CDR1 KGHDR, CDR2 SFDVKD. The ends were cut back, 4 bases at V and 4 bases at J, with 13 bases in the middle.

This sequence joins TRBV10-3 and TRBJ1-2, with TRBD1 as a possible D gene (6 bases). CDR1 is ENHRY and CDR2 is SYGVKD in the germline V gene. The V and J ends lost 2 bases and 2 bases respectively, with 9 bases between them. The CDR3 has 14 residues. The DNA for the CDR3 is TGTGCCATCAGTGAGCGCGACAGGAACTATGGCTACACCTTC. Residues: CAISERDRNYGYTF.

The chain recombines TRBV18 with TRBJ2-1; 7 bases are a match to TRBD1. The germline V gene has CDR1 KGHSH and CDR2 LQKENI. This CDR3 comprises 15 residues. The ends lost 5 bases at V and 4 bases at J; junction bases unmatched: 8. The CDR3 is CASSTAGTAYNEQFF. The CDR3 DNA follows: TGTGCCAGCTCAACAGCCGGGACAGCTTACAATGAGCAGTTCTTC.

The genes are TRBV19 and TRBJ2-1; 8 bases are a match to TRBD1. The V and J ends lost 4 bases and 0 bases, in that order; junction bases with no gene match: 5. The V gene's germline CDR1 is LNHDA and CDR2 SQIVND (reference sequence). This CDR3 has 16 amino acids. CDR3 amino acids: CASSKRTGSSYNEQFF. The CDR3 nucleotides read TGTGCCAGTAGTAAAAGGACAGGGAGCTCCTACAATGAGCAGTTCTTC.

This clone was observed a few times. The chain employs TRBV15 and TRBJ1-3; D unclear. Trimming left V 7 bases short and J 3 bases short, with 7 bases between. CDR1 is LNHNV, CDR2 YYDKDF, per germline (reference sequence). The CDR3 is 12 amino acids. CDR3: CATKGDGNTIYF. The CDR3 DNA sequence: TGTGCCACCAAAGGAGATGGAAACACCATATATTTT.

The V call is TRBV6-1, the J call TRBJ1-2; no clear D. The CDR3 covers 13 residues. Per germline, CDR1 MNHNS and CDR2 SASEGT. V lost 2 bases and J 6 bases, leaving 10 bases between the germline ends. CDR3 in DNA: TGTGCCAGCAGTGAAAGATGGGCGAATGGCTACACCTTC. Its translation: CASSERWANGYTF.

The chain recombines TRBV4-2 with TRBJ1-1, with D hard to call. Trimming removed 0 bases from V and 7 bases from J, with 15 bases in between. Germline values: CDR1 LGHNA, CDR2 YNFKEQ. The CDR3 contains 15 residues. The CDR3 loop reads CASSQDPAISGEAFF. The DNA of the CDR3 is TGTGCCAGCAGCCAAGATCCCGCTATTAGTGGTGAAGCTTTCTTT.

V usage is TRBV4-1 and J usage is TRBJ2-7, with TRBD2 identical over 14 bases. This CDR3 spans 17 amino acids. The V gene's germline CDR1 is MGHRA and CDR2 YSYEKL. The J segment lost 4 bases and the V segment lost 4 bases, leaving 9 bases of the junction unmatched. Here the CDR3 DNA reads TGCGCCAGCAGCCGAATTTCTGGGACTAGCGGGGGTTACGAGCAGTACTTC. Its protein is CASSRISGTSGGYEQYF.

The chain joins TRBV12-3 or TRBV12-4 to TRBJ1-2; D gene unclear. The CDR3 covers 13 residues. The V end lost 4 bases, the J end lost 2 bases, and 8 bases lay between the germline ends. This CDR3 reads CASSSTINYGYTF. CDR3 DNA: TGTGCCAGCAGTTCGACAATCAACTATGGCTACACCTTC.

In this sample, this clone turned up once. This chain uses TRBV7-2 with TRBJ2-1; TRBD1 is a possible D gene (5 bases). The CDR3 extends over 16 amino acids. V was shortened by 5 bases and J by 0 bases, with 14 bases between the two germline ends. Germline V gives CDR1 SGHTA, CDR2 FQGNSA. CDR3 sequence (DNA): TGTGCCAGCAGCCCTATTCAGGGCATCTCCTACAATGAGCAGTTCTTC. Protein: CASSPIQGISYNEQFF.

The chain links TRBV7-2 to TRBJ2-5; D is ambiguous. The CDR3 has 13 residues. Germline CDR1 is SGHTA and CDR2 is FQGNSA. The ends were cut back, 3 bases at V and 5 bases at J, with 10 bases in the middle. This CDR3 reads CASSFRPRETQYF. The CDR3 DNA sequence: TGTGCCAGCAGCTTCCGACCGCGGGAGACCCAGTACTTC.

This chain connects TRBV12-3 or TRBV12-4 to TRBJ1-5; 8 nucleotides line up with TRBD1. The CDR3 has 13 residues. The junction had 5 bases not matched to a gene; V was cut back by 6 bases and J by 7 bases. In nucleotides, the CDR3 is TGTGCCAGCAGGCTGGACAGGGCCCAGCCCCAGCATTTT. Amino acids: CASRLDRAQPQHF.

The chain is built from TRBV4-1 and TRBJ2-1; 7 nucleotides match TRBD2. V trimming: 0 bases; J trimming: 0 bases; junction bases outside the gene matches: 5. The CDR3 contains 17 residues. Germline V CDR1 and CDR2: MGHRA, YSYEKL. The CDR3 nucleotides are TGCGCCAGCAGCCAAGAAGGGCGGGGGAGCTCCTACAATGAGCAGTTCTTC. It encodes CASSQEGRGSSYNEQFF.

The chain carries TRBV5-4 and TRBJ2-1, with D maybe TRBD2 (5 bases). The ends were cut back, 0 bases at V and 2 bases at J, with 15 bases in the middle. This CDR3 is 17 amino acids long. Looked up from germline, CDR1 is SGHNT and CDR2 is YYREEE (reference sequence). CDR3 loop: CASSLATYGRAYNEQFF. DNA of the CDR3: TGTGCCAGCAGCTTGGCTACTTACGGGCGGGCCTACAATGAGCAGTTCTTC.

The chain couples TRBV21-1 to TRBJ2-5; the D call in the table, TRBD2, was not verified against the DNA. TRBV21-1 constitutes a pseudogene. The CDR3 contains 16 residues. The CDR3 bases are TGTGCCAGCAGCGTCCGGGACTACCGGAGGCTAGAGACCCAGTACTTC. Translated: CASSVRDYRRLETQYF.

This chain connects TRBV18 to TRBJ2-7, with 12 bases that match TRBD2. J lost 0 bases, V lost 3 bases, and 3 bases had no gene match. The CDR3 consists of 16 residues. Germline V gene sequence: CDR1 KGHSH, CDR2 LQKENI. The CDR3 loop is CASSPLGLAGSYEQYF. The CDR3 DNA reads TGTGCCAGCTCACCGCTGGGACTAGCGGGCTCCTACGAGCAGTACTTC.